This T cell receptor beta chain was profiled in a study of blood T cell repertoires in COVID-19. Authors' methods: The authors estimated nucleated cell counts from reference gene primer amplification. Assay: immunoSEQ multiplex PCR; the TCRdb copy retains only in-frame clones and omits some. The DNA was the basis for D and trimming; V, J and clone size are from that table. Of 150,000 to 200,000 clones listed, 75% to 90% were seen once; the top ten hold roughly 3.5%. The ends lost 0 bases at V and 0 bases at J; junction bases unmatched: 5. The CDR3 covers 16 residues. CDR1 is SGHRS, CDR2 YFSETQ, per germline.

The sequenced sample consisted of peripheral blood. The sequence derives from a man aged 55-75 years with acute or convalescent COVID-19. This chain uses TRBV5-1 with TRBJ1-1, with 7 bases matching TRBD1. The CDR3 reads CASSLGDRLMNTEAFF. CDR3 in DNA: TGCGCCAGCAGCTTGGGGGACAGATTAATGAACACTGAAGCTTTCTTT.